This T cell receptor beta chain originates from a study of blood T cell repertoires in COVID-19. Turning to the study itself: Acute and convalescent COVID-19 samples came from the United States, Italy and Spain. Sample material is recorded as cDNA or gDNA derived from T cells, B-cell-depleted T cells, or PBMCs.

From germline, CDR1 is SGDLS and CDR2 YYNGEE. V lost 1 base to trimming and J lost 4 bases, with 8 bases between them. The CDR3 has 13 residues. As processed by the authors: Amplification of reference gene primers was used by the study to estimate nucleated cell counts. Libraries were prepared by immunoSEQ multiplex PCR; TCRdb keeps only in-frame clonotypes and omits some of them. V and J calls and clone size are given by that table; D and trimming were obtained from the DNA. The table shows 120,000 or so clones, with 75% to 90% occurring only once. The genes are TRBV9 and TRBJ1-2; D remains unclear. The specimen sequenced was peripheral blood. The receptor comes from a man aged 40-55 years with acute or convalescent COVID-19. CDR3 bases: TGTGCCAGCAGCGTACAATCAGGCTATGGCTACACCTTC. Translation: CASSVQSGYGYTF.